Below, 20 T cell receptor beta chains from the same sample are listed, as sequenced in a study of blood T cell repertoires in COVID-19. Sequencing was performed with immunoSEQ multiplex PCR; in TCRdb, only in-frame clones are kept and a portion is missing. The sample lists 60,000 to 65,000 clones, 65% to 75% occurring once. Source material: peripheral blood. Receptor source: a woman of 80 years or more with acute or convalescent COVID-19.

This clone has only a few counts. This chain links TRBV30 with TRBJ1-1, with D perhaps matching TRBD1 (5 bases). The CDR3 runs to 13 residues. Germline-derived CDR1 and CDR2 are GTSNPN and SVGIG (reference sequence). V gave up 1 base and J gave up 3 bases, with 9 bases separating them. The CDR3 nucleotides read TGTGCCTGGAGTGCCAGGGTGGACACTGAAGCTTTCTTT. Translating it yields CAWSARVDTEAFF.

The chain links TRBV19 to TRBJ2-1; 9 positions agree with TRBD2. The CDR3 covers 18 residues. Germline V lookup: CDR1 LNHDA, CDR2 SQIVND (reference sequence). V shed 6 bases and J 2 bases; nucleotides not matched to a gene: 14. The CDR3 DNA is TGTGCCAGTAGAATATCCCCTTTAGCTAGCGGGACCTACAATGAGCAGTTCTTC. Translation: CASRISPLASGTYNEQFF.

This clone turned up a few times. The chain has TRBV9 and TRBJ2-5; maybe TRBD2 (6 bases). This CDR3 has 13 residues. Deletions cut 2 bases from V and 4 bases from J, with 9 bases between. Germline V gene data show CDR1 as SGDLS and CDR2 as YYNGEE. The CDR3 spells CASSVGLGETQYF. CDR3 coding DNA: TGTGCCAGCAGCGTGGGACTGGGAGAGACCCAGTACTTC.

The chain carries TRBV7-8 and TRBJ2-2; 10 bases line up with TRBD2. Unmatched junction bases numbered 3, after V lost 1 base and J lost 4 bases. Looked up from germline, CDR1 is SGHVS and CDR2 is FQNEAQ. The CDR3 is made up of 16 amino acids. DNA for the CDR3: TGTGCCAGCAGCTTAGGGCTAGCGGGAGTCACCGGGGAGCTGTTTTTT. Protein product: CASSLGLAGVTGELFF.

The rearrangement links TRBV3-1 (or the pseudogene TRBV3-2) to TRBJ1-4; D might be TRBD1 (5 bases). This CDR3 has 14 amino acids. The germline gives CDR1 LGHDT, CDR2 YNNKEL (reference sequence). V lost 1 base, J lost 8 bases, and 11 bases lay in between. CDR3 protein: CASSQGGEGEKLFF. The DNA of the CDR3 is TGTGCCAGCAGCCAAGGGGGGGAGGGCGAAAAACTGTTTTTT.

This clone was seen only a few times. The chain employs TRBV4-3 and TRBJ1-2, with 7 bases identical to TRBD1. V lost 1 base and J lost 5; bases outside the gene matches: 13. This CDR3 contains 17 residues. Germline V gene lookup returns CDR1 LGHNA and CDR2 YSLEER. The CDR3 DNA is TGCGCCAGCAGCCAAGGTACCGGGACAGATCTTTGGTATGGCTACACCTTC. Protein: CASSQGTGTDLWYGYTF.

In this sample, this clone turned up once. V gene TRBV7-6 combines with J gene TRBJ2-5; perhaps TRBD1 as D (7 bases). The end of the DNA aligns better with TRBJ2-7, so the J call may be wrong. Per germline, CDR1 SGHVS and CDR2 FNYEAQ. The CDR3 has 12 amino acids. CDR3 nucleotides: TGTGCCAGCAGTCCAGGGGGGTCCGAGCAGTACTTC. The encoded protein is CASSPGGSEQYF.

In DNA, the CDR3 is TGTGCCAGCAGTCCGCAACAGGGGGCGAACACTGAAGCTTTCTTT. This encodes CASSPQQGANTEAFF. The rearrangement links TRBV28 to TRBJ1-1; 9 nucleotides match TRBD1. CDR3 length: 15 residues. Germline values: CDR1 MDHEN, CDR2 SYDVKM. V lost 5 bases, J lost 1 base, and 5 bases stayed unmatched. Full variable domain (outside the CDR3, taken from reference TRBV28 and TRBJ1-1): DVKVTQSSRYLVKRTGEKVFLECVQDMDHENMFWYRQDPGLGLRLIYFSYDVKMKEKGDIPEGYSVSREKKERFSLILESASTNQTSMYLCASSPQQGANTEAFFGQGTRLTVV.

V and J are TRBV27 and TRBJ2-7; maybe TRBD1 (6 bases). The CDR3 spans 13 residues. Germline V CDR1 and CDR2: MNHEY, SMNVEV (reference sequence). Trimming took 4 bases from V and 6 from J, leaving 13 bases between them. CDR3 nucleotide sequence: TGTGCCAGCAGTTCCTACAGGGAGTCCGAGCAGTACTTC. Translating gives CASSSYRESEQYF.

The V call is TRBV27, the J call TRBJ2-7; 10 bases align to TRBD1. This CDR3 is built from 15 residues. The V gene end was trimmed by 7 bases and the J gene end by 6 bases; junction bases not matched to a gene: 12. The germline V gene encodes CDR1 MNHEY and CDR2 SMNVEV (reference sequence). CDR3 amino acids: CASKKDRGKGGEQYF. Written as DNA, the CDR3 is TGTGCCAGCAAAAAGGACAGGGGGAAAGGGGGCGAGCAGTACTTC.

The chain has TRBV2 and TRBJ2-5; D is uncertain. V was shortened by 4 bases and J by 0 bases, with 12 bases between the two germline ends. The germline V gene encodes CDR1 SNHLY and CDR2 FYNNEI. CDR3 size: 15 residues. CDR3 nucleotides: TGTGCCAGCAGTGTATTTGCAGCGAACCAAGAGACCCAGTACTTC. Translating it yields CASSVFAANQETQYF.

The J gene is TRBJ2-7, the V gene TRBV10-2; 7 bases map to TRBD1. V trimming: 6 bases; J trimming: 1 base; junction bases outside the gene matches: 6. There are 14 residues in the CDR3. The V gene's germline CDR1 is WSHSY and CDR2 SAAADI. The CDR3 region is CASRTNRGSYEQYF. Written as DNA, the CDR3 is TGCGCCAGCAGGACCAACAGGGGATCCTACGAGCAGTACTTC.

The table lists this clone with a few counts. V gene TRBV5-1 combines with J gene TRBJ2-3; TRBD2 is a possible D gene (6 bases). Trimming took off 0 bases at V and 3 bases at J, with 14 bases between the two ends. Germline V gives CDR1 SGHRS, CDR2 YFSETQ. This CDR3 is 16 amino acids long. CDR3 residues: CASSLGVGRGTDTQYF. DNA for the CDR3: TGCGCCAGCAGCTTGGGTGTCGGGAGAGGAACAGATACGCAGTATTTT. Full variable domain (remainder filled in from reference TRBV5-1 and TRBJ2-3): KAGVTQTPRYLIKTRGQQVTLSCSPISGHRSVSWYQQTPGQGLQFLFEYFSETQRNKGNFPGRFSGRQFSNSRSEMNVSTLELGDSALYLCASSLGVGRGTDTQYFGPGTRLTVL.

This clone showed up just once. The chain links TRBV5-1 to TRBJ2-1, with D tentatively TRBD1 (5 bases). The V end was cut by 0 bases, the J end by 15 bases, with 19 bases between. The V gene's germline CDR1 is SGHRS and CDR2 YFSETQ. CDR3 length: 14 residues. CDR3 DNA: TGCGCCAGCAGCTTGGAGGTGGGGAACAGGTTGAGGTTCTTC. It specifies CASSLEVGNRLRFF.

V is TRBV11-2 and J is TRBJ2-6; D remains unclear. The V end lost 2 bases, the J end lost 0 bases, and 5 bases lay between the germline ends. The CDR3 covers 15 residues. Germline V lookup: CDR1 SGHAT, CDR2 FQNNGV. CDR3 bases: TGTGCCAGCAGCTTAACGCGCTCTGGGGCCAACGTCCTGACTTTC. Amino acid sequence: CASSLTRSGANVLTF.

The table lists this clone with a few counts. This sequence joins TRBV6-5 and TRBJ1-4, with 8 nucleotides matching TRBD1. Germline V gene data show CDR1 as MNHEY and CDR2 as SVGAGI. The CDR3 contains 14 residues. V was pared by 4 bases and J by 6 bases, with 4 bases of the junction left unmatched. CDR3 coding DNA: TGTGCCAGCAGTTTCCGGGGACAGGATGAAAAACTGTTTTTT. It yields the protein CASSFRGQDEKLFF.

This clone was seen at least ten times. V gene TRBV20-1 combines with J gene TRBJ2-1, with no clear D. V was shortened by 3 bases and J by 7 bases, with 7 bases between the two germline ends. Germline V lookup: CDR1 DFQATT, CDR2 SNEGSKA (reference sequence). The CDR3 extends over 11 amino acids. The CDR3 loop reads CSASDGNEQFF. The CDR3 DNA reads TGCAGTGCTAGCGACGGGAATGAGCAGTTCTTC.

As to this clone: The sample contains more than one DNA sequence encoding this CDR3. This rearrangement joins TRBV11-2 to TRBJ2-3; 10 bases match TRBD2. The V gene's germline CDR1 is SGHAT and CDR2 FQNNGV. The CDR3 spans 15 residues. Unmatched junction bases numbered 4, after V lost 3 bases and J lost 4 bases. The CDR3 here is CASSFRTSGPDTQYF. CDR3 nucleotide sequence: TGTGCCAGCAGCTTCCGGACTAGCGGCCCAGATACGCAGTATTTT.

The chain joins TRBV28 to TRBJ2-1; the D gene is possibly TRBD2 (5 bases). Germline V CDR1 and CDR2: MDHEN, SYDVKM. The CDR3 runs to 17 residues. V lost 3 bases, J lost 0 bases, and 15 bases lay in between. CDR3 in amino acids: CASSFLFSGSSYNEQFF. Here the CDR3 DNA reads TGTGCCAGCAGTTTTCTGTTTTCTGGGAGCTCCTACAATGAGCAGTTCTTC.

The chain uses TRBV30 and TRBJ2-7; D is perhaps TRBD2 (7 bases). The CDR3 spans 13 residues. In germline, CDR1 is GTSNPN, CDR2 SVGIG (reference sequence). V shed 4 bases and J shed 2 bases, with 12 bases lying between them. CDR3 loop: CAWKGGGPYEQYF. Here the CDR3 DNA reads TGTGCCTGGAAGGGGGGGGGCCCCTACGAGCAGTACTTC.